This paragraph reports one TCR beta chain. Germline is not matched at one junction end, which may reflect a read error. A second PCR, run for about 6 to 11 cycles, used a sample-barcoded 5' primer plus a J-beta primer mix. TCRdb redid the calling of the 5' RACE reads with MiXCR, one entry per CDR3 protein. Of about 1.5 million distinct CDR3 sequences listed, about 42% are singletons. The data belong to a study of blood T cells in healthy people across ages. There are 15 residues in the CDR3. CDR1 and CDR2 (germline): KGHSH, LQKENI. The study isolated at least 6 million PBMCs from each sample. Total RNA was extracted at no less than 6 micrograms per sample.

The chain is built from TRBV18 and TRBJ2-7; TRBD2 matches at 7 bases. This TCR derives from a woman between 18 and 30 years old in good health. Input material: blood. The CDR3 reads CASSPLGTTPYEQYF. The DNA of the CDR3 is TGTGCCAGCTCCCCACTGGGGACTACCCCCTACGAGCAGTACTTC.